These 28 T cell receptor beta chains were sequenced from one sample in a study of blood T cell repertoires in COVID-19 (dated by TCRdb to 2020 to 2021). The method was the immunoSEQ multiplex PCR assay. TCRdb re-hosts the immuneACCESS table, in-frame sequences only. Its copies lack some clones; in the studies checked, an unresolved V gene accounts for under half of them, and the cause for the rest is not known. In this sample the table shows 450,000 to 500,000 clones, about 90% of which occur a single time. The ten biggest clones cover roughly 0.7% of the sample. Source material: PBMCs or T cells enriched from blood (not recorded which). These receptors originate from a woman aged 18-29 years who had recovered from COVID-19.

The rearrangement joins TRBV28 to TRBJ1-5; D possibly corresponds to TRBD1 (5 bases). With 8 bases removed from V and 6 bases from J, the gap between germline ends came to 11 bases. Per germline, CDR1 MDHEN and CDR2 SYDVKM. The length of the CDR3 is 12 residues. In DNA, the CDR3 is TGTGCCAGCCAGACGGGGGGTCAGCCCCAGCATTTT. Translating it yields CASQTGGQPQHF.

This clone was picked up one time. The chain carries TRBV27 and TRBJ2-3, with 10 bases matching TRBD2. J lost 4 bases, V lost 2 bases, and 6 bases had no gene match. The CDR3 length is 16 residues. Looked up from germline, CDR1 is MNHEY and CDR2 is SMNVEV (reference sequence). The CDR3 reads CASSLRSGGRSDTQYF. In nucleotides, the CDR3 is TGTGCCAGCAGTTTACGTAGCGGGGGGAGGTCAGATACGCAGTATTTT.

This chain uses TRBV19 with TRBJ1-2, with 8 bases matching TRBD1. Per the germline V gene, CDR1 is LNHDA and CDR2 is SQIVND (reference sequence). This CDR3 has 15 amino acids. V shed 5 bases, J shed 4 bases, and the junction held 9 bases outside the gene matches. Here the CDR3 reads CASSPGGANLYGYTF. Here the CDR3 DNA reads TGTGCCAGTAGTCCAGGGGGCGCGAATCTCTATGGCTACACCTTC.

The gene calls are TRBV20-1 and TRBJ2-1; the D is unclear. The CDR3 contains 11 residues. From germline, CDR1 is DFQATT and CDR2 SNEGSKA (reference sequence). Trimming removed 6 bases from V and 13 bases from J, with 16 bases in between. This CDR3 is CSADSRTTQFF. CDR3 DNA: TGCAGTGCCGATTCCCGTACCACACAGTTCTTC.

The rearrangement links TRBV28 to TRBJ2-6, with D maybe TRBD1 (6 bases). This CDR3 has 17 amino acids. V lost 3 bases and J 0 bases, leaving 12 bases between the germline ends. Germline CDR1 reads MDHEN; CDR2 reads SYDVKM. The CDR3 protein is CASSLTGPISGANVLTF. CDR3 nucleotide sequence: TGTGCCAGCAGTTTGACAGGACCCATCTCTGGGGCCAACGTCCTGACTTTC.

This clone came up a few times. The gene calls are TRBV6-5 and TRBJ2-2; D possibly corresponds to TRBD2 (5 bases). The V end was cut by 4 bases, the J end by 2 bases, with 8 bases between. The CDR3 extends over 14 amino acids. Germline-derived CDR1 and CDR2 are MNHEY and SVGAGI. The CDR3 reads CASSSGKNTGELFF. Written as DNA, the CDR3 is TGTGCCAGCAGTTCCGGGAAAAACACCGGGGAGCTGTTTTTT.

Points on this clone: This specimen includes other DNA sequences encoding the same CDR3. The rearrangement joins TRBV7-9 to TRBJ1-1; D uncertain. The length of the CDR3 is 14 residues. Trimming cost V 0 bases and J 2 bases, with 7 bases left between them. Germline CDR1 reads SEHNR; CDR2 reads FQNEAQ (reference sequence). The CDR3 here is CASSLAEGNTEAFF. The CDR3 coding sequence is TGTGCCAGCAGCTTAGCGGAGGGCAACACTGAAGCTTTCTTT.

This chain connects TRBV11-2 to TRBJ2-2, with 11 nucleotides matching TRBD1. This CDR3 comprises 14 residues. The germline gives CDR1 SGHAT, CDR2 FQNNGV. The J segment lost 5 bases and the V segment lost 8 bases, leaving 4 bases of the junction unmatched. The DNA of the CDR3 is TGTGCCAGCGGGACAGGGGGTATGACCGGGGAGCTGTTTTTT. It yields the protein CASGTGGMTGELFF.

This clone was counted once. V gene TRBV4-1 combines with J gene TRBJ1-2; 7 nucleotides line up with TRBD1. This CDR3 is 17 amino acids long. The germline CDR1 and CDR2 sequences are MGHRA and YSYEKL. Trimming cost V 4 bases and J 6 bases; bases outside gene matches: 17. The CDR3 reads CASSPPRTGKGVDGYTF. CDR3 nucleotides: TGCGCCAGCAGCCCGCCACGGACAGGCAAAGGGGTGGATGGCTACACCTTC.

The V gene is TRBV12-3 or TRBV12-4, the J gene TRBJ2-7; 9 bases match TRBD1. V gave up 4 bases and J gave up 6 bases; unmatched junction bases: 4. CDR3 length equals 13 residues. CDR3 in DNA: TGTGCCAGCAGTTCACAGGGGGCCGGCGAGCAGTACTTC. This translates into CASSSQGAGEQYF.

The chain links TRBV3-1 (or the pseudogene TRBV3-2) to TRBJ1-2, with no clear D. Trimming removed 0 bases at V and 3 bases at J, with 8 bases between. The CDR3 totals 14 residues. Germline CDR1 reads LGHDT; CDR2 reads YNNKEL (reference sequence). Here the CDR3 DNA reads TGTGCCAGCAGCCAAGATATGGGCTACTATGGCTACACCTTC. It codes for CASSQDMGYYGYTF.

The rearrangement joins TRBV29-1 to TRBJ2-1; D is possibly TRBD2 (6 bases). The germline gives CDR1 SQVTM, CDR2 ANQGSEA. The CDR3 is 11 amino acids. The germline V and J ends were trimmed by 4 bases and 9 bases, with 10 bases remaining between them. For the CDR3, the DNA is TGCAGCGTTGTGGTCGGGAGTGAGCAGTTCTTC. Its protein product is CSVVVGSEQFF.

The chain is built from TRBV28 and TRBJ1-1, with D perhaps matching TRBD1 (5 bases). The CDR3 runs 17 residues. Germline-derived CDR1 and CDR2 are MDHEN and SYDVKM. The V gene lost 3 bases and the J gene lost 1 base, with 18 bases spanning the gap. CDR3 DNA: TGTGCCAGCAGTTTCAGTCAAATATCGGGGGGGAACACTGAAGCTTTCTTT. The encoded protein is CASSFSQISGGNTEAFF.

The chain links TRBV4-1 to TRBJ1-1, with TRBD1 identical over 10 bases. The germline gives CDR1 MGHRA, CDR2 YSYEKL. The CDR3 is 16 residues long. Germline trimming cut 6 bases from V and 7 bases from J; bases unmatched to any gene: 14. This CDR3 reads CASSPIARTGGFEAFF. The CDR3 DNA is TGCGCCAGCAGTCCTATTGCACGGACAGGGGGTTTTGAAGCTTTCTTT.

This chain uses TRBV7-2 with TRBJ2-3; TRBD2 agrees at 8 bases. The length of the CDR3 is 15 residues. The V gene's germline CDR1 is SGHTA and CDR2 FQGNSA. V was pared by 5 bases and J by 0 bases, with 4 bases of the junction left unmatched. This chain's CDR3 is CASSRTSGSTDTQYF. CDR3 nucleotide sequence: TGTGCCAGCAGCCGCACTAGCGGCAGCACAGATACGCAGTATTTT. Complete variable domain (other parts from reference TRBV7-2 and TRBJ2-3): GAGVSQSPSNKVTEKGKDVELRCDPISGHTALYWYRQSLGQGLEFLIYFQGNSAPDKSGLPSDRFSAERTGGSVSTLTIQRTQQEDSAVYLCASSRTSGSTDTQYFGPGTRLTVL.

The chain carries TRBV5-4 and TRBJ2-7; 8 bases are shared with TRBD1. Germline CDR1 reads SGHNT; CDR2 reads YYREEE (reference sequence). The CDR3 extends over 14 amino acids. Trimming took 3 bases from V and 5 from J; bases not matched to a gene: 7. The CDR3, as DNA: TGTGCCAGCAGCTGGACAGGGCTGTTGAACGAGCAGTACTTC. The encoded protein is CASSWTGLLNEQYF.

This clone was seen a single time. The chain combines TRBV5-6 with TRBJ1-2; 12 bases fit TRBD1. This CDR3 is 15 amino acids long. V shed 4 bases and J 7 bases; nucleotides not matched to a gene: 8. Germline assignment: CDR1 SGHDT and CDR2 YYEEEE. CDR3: CASSRPGQGAGGYTF. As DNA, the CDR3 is TGTGCCAGCAGCCGGCCGGGACAGGGGGCAGGTGGCTACACCTTC.

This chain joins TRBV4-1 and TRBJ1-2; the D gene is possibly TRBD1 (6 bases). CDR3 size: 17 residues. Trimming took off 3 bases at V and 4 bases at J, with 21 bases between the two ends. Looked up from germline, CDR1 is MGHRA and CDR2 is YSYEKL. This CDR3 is CASSQAARDTTSYGYTF. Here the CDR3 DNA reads TGCGCCAGCAGCCAGGCGGCCCGGGACACCACCTCCTATGGCTACACCTTC.

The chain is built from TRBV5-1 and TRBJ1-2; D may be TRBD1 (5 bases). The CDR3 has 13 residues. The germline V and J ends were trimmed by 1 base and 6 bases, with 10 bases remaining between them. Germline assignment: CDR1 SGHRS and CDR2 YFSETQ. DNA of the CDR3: TGCGCCAGCAGCTTGTACTGGGGCGATGGCTACACCTTC. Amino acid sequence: CASSLYWGDGYTF.

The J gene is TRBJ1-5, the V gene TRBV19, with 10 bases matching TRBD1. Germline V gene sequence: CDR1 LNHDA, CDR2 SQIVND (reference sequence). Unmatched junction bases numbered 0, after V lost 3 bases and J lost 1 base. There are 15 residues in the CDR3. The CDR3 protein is CASSMTGGSNQPQHF. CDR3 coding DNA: TGTGCCAGTAGTATGACAGGGGGCAGCAATCAGCCCCAGCATTTT.

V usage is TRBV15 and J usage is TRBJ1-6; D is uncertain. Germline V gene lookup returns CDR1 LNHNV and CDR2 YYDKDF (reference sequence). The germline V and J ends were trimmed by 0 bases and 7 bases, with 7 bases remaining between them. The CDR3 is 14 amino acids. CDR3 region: CATSRDPENSPLHF. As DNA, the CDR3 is TGTGCCACCAGCAGAGATCCCGAGAATTCACCCCTCCACTTT.

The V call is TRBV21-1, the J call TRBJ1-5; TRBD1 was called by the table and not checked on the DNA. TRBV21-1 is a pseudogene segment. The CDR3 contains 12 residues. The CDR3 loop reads CARKTVGQPQHF. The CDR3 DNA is TGTGCCAGGAAGACAGTGGGACAGCCCCAGCATTTT.

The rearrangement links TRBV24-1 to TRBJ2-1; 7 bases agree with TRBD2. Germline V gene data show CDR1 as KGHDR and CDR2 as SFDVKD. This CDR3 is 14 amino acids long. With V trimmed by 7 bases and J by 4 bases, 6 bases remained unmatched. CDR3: CATSPSRGYNEQFF. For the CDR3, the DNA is TGTGCCACCAGCCCGTCGCGGGGGTACAATGAGCAGTTCTTC.

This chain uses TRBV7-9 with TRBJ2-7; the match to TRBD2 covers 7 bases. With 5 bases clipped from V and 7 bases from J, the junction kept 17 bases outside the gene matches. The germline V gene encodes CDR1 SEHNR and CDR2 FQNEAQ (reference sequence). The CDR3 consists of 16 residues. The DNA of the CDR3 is TGTGCCAGCAGCACCACGCCGTTATGGACCGGGGGGGAGCAGTACTTC. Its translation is CASSTTPLWTGGEQYF.

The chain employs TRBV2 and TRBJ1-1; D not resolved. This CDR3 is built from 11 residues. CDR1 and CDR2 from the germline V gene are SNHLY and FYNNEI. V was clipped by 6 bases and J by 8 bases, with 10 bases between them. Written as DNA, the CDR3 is TGTGCCAGCAGCACGATGCGCGAAGCTTTCTTT. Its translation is CASSTMREAFF.

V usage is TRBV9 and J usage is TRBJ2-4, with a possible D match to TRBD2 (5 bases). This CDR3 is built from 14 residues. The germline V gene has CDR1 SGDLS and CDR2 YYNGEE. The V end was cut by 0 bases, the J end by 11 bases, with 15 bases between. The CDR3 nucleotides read TGTGCCAGCAGCGTAGGAGGGCTCGGAAGTCTTCAGTACTTC. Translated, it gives CASSVGGLGSLQYF.

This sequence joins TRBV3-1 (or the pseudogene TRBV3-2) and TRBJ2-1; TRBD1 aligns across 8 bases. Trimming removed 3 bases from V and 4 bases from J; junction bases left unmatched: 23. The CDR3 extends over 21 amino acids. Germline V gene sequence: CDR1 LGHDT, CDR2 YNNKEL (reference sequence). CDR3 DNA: TGTGCCAGCAGCCACCATTTTGACCGTTTCGACTTGACAGGGGATTACAATGAGCAGTTCTTC. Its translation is CASSHHFDRFDLTGDYNEQFF.

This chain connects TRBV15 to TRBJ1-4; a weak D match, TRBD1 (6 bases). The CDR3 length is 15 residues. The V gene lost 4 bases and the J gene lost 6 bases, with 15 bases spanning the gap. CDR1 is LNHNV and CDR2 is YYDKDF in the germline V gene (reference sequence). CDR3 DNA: TGTGCCACCAGCAAGGGGGGGGGCGCGGATGAAAAACTGTTTTTT. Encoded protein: CATSKGGGADEKLFF. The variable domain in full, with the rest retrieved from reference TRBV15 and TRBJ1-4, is DAMVIQNPRYQVTQFGKPVTLSCSQTLNHNVMYWYQQKSSQAPKLLFHYYDKDFNNEADTPDNFQSRRPNTSFCFLDIRSPGLGDTAMYLCATSKGGGADEKLFFGSGTQLSVL.